The T cell receptor beta chain under discussion was sequenced for a study of chemoradiotherapy in HPV16-positive cancers. Repeated repertoire sampling spanned the course of chemoradiotherapy. The study's findings and limits: HPV-specific T cells were functionally defined from only a couple of HPV16-positive patients. Candidate HPV-specific clones and E7-related TCR motifs grew in tumor during treatment.

Sequencing was performed with immunoSEQ multiplex PCR; in TCRdb, only in-frame clones are kept and a portion is missing. The sample lists under 6,000 clones; 70% to 90% were seen once. As to this clone: Its antigen is currently unknown.

This CDR3 has 13 amino acids. Germline CDR1 is MDHEN and CDR2 is SYDVKM. V lost 5 bases to trimming and J lost 6 bases, with 14 bases between them. This TCR was sampled from a human donor with HPV-associated anogenital cancer. Sequenced here: tumor tissue, sampled from a patient who underwent chemoradiotherapy. The chain carries TRBV28 and TRBJ2-7; possibly TRBD1 for D (6 bases). The CDR3 nucleotides read TGTGCCAGCAGTCCCTCCGGGACAAGCGAGCAGTACTTC. This translates into CASSPSGTSEQYF.